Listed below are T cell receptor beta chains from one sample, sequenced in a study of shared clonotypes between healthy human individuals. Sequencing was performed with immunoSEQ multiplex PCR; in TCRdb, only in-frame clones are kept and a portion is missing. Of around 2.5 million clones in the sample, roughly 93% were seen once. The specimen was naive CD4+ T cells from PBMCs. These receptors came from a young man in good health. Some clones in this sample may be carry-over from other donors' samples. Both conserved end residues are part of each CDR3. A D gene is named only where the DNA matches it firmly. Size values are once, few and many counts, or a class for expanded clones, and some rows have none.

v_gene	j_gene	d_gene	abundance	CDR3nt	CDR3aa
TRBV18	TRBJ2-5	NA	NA	TGTGCCAGCTCAAGGGGCGTGGCGATCCAAGAGACCCAGTACTTC	CASSRGVAIQETQYF
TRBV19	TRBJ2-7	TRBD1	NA	TGTGCCAGTCGGAAACAACGGGACAGCTCCTACGAGCAGTACTTC	CASRKQRDSSYEQYF
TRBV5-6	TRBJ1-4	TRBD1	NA	TGTGCCAGCAGCTATCGCCAGGGGGCGTCTGAAAAACTGTTTTTT	CASSYRQGASEKLFF
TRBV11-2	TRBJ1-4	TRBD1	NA	TGTGCCAGCAGCCAGAAATCCGGGACAGGGGTCCTTAATGAAAAACTGTTTTTT	CASSQKSGTGVLNEKLFF
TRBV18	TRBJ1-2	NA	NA	TGTGCCAGCTCACCGACGCAAGAAGAGGGTGAGGGCTACACCTTC	CASSPTQEEGEGYTF
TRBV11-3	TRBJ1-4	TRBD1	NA	TGTGCCAGCAGCTTAACCTCCGGGACAGGGTCAAGTGAAAAACTGTTTTTT	CASSLTSGTGSSEKLFF
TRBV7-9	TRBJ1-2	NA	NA	TGTGCCAGCAGCTTAGTTGGGGGCTATGGCTACACCTTC	CASSLVGGYGYTF
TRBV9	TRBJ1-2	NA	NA	TGTGCCAGCAGCCCCCGCGGGTCTGGCTATGGCTACACCTTC	CASSPRGSGYGYTF
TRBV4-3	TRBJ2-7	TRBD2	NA	TGCGCCAGCAGCCAAACGGACGGGAGGTACGAGCAGTACTTC	CASSQTDGRYEQYF
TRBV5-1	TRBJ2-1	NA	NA	TGCGCCAGCAGCTTGCACCGGGCCCTCTCCTACAATGAGCAGTTCTTC	CASSLHRALSYNEQFF
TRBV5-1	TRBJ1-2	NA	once	TGCGCCAGCAGCTTGTCAGGACAGAGCTATGGCTACACCTTC	CASSLSGQSYGYTF
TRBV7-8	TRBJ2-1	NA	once	TGTGCCAGCAGCTTAGCTGGGCCCTGGTCGAGCTCCTACAATGAGCAGTTCTTC	CASSLAGPWSSSYNEQFF
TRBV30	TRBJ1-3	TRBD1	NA	TGTGCCTGGAGAGGACAGGGGGCTGCAAACACCATATATTTT	CAWRGQGAANTIYF
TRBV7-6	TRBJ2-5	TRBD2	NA	TGTGCCAGCAGCCAGGGACTAGCGGTCCAAGAGACCCAGTACTTC	CASSQGLAVQETQYF
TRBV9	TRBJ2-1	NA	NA	TGTGCCAGCAGCGTAGTCGACAGACTTTACAATGAGCAGTTCTTC	CASSVVDRLYNEQFF
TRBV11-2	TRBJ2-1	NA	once	TGTGCCAGCAGCTACCGCAATGAGCAGTTCTTC	CASSYRNEQFF
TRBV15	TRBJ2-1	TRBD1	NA	TGTGCCACCGACCTACAGGGGCAGGGCGAGCAGTTCTTC	CATDLQGQGEQFF
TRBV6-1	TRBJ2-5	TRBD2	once	TGTGCCAGCAGTCCCGGGGGGGCCCAAGAGACCCAGTACTTC	CASSPGGAQETQYF
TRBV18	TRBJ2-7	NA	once	TGTGCCAGCTCACGGTCAACAGGGACCTACGAGCAGTACTTC	CASSRSTGTYEQYF
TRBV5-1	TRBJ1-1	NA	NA	TGCGCCAGCAGCCTACAGGGTGGTGGGTACACTGAAGCTTTCTTT	CASSLQGGGYTEAFF
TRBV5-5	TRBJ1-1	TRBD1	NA	TGTGCCAGCACACAGGGGGCGTCGAACACTGAAGCTTTCTTT	CASTQGASNTEAFF
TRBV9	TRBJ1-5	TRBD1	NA	TGTGCCAGCAGCGGAACAGGGGGCAATCAGCCCCAGCATTTT	CASSGTGGNQPQHF
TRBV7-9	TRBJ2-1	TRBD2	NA	TGTGCCAGCAGCCCACGGGCGGGAGGGGGTGAGAGGTTTGGTGAGCAGTTCTTC	CASSPRAGGGERFGEQFF
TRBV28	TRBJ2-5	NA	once	TGTGCCAGCAGCCAGCCTGACAGACTACAAGAGACCCAGTACTTC	CASSQPDRLQETQYF
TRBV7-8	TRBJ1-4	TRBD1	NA	TGTGCCAGCAGCCTGATTGGCAGGGGGTCCCTAAATGAAAAACTGTTTTTT	CASSLIGRGSLNEKLFF